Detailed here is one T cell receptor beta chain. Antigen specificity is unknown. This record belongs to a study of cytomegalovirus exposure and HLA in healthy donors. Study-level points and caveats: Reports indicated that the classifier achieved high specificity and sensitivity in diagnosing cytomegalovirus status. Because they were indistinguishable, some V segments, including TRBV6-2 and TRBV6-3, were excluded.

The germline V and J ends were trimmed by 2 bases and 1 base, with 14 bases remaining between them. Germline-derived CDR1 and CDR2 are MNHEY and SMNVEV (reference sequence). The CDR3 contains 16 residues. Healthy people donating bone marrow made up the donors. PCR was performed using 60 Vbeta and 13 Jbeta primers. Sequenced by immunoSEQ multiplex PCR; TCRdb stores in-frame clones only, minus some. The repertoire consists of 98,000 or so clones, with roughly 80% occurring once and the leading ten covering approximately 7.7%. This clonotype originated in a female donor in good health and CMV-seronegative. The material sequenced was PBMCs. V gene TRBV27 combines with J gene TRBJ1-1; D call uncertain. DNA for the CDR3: TGTGCCAGCAGTTTAAGCTGGGGAGGATCGAACACTGAAGCTTTCTTT. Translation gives CASSLSWGGSNTEAFF.